This paragraph reports one TCR beta chain. Its specificity is unknown. The sample comes from a study of beta chain features in type 1 diabetes. CDR3 size: 13 residues. Germline CDR1 SQVTM, CDR2 ANQGSEA. Trimming removed 6 bases from V and 7 bases from J; junction bases left unmatched: 9. Investigators reverse transcribed all isolated RNA, so they sequenced expressed TCRB transcripts. Some 3.6 million reads per sample were averaged for naive, central memory and regulatory samples. Clones were sequenced by immunoSEQ multiplex PCR, and TCRdb holds only the in-frame ones, with some missing. The data hold some 350,000 clones, with around 10% observed a single time. Study results and caveats: PCR could preferentially amplify shorter templates, alike in patients and controls. Junctions at VDJ sites from type 1 diabetes patients had fewer insertions and more deletions. All four CD4+ subsets from Type 1 diabetes patients carried moderately but significantly shorter TCRB CDR3s.

Researchers reported sorting CD4+ naive, central memory, regulatory and stem cell-like memory cells via CD45RO/CCR7/CD25/CD127/CD95/CD27. The gene calls are TRBV29-1 and TRBJ1-2; TRBD1 matches at 9 bases. Sequencing used central memory CD4+ T cells from blood. The TCR comes from a man aged 25 to 45 with type 1 diabetes. The CDR3 loop is CSVQQGAGGGYTF. In DNA, the CDR3 is TGCAGCGTGCAACAGGGGGCGGGCGGTGGCTACACCTTC.